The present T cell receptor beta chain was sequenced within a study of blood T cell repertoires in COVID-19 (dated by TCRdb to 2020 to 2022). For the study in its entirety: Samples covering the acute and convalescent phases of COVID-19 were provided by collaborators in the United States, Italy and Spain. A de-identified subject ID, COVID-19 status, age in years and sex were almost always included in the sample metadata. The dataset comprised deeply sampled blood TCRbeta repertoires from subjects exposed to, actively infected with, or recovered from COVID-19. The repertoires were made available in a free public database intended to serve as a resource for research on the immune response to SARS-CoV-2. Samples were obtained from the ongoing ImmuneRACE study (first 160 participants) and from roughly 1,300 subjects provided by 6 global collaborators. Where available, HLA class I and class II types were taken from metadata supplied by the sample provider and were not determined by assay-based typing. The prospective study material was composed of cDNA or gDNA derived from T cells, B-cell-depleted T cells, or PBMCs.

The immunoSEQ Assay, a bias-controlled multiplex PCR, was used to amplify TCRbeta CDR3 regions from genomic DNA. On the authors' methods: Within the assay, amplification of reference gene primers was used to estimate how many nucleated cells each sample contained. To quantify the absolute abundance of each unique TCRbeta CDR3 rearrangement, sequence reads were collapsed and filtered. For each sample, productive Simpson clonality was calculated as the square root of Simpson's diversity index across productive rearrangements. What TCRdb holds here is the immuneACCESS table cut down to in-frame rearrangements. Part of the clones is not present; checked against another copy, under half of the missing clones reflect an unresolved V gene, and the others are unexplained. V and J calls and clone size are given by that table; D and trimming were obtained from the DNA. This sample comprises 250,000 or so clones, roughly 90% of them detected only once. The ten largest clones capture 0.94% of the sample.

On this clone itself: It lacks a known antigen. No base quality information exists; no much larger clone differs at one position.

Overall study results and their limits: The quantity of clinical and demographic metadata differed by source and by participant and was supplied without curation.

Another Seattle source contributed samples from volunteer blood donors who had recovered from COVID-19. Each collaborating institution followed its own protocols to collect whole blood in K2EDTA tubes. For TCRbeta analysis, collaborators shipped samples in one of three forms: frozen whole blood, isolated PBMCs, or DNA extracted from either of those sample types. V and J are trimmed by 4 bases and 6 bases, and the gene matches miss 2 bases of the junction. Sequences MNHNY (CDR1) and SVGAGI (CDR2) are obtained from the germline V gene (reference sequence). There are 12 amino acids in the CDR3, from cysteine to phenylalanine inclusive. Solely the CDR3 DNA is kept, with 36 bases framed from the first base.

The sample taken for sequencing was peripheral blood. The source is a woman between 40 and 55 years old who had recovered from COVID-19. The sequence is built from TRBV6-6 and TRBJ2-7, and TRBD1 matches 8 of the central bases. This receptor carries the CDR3 CASSSTGGEQYF. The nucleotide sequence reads TGTGCCAGCAGTTCAACAGGGGGCGAGCAGTACTTC.